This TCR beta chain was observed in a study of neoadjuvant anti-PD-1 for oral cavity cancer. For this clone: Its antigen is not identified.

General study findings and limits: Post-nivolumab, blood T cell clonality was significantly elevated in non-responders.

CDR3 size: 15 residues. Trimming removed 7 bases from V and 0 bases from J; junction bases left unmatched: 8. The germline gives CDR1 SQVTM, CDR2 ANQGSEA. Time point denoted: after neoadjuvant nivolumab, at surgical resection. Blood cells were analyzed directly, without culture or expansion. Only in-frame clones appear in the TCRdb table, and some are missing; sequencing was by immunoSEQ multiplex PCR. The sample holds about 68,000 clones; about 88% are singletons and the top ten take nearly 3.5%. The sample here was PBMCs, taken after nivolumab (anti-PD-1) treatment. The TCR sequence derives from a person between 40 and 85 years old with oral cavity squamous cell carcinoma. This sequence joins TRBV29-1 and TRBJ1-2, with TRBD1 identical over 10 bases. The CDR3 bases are TGCAGCGCCTGGGGACAGGGGCGTTCTAACTATGGCTACACCTTC. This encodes CSAWGQGRSNYGYTF.